This T cell receptor (beta chain) was sequenced for a study of blood T cell repertoires in COVID-19. Study overall: Spain, Italy and the United States supplied samples that represented acute and convalescent COVID-19. In each case, the material was cDNA or gDNA derived from T cells, B-cell-depleted T cells, or PBMCs.

In the original processing: For nucleated cells, counts were estimated from reference gene primer amplification. Clones were read by immunoSEQ multiplex PCR, and TCRdb kept only the in-frame ones, dropping some. V and J calls and clone size are copied from that table; D and trimming were computed from the DNA. The sample shows 70,000 to 100,000 clones, more than 70% of them seen only once. The CDR3 runs to 19 residues. Germline CDR1 is WNHNN and CDR2 is SYGVQD (reference sequence). Trimming took 10 bases from V and 2 from J; bases not matched to a gene: 19. The gene calls are TRBV10-1 and TRBJ2-2; 10 nucleotides match TRBD2. This clonotype originated in a woman over 75 with acute or convalescent COVID-19. The sample was peripheral blood. The CDR3 loop is CATPPPSVLAGENTGELFF. The CDR3 nucleotides are TGCGCCACCCCACCCCCTTCTGTGCTAGCGGGAGAAAACACCGGGGAGCTGTTTTTT.